This TCR beta chain was observed in a study of Graves' ophthalmopathy and Graves' hyperthyroidism. The wider study: Stable hyperthyroid donors showed no ophthalmopathy during 18 months follow-up.

Looked up from germline, CDR1 is SEHNR and CDR2 is FQNEAQ (reference sequence). Unmatched junction bases numbered 4, after V lost 1 base and J lost 3 bases. The CDR3 contains 15 residues. Study-level points and caveats: Prediction of ophthalmopathy progression reached roughly 70% sensitivity and about 72% specificity. Appearing in blood as well were most expanded thyroid clonotypes above 0.001 frequency. Researchers report that a 13-signature model separated ophthalmopathy from stable hyperthyroidism, posting around 90% sensitivity and around 80% specificity.

In its sample, this clonotype was seen many times. What it recognizes is unknown. From RNA, the CDR3 regions of TCR beta chains were amplified and sequenced. The workflow started with a first-round RT-PCR run with HTBI primers and then moved on to a second-round multiplex PCR. TCRdb passed the multiplex PCR reads through MiXCR, listing each CDR3 protein once. The sample includes 500,000 to 700,000 distinct CDR3 sequences, roughly 39% seen only once; the top ten take about 4.2%. Material: peripheral blood or thyroid tissue (not recorded which). The J gene is TRBJ2-7, the V gene TRBV7-9, with 9 bases aligning to TRBD2. The receptor's source is an adult man with Graves' hyperthyroidism. CDR3 nucleotide sequence: TGTGCCAGCAGCTTAGGTCCAGCGGGGGGCTACGAGCAGTACTTC. It codes for CASSLGPAGGYEQYF.